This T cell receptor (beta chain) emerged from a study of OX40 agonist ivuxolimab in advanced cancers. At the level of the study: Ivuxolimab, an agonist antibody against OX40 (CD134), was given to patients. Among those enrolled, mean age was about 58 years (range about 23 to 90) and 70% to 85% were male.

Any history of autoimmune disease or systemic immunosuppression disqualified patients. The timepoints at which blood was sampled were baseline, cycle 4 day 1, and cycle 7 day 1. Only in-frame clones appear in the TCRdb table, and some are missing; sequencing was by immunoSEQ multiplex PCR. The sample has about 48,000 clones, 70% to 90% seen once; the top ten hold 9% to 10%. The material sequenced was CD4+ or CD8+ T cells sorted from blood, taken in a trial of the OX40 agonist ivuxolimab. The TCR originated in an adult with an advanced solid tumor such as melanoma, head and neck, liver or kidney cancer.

This CDR3 is CASSAEGQMNTEAFF. For the CDR3, the DNA is TGTGCCAGCAGCGCCGAGGGACAGATGAACACTGAAGCTTTCTTT. The gene calls are TRBV9 and TRBJ1-1; 7 bases map to TRBD1. The CDR3 spans 15 residues. CDR1 is SGDLS and CDR2 is YYNGEE in the germline V gene. With V trimmed by 3 bases and J by 0 bases, 5 bases remained unmatched.